The 10 T cell receptor beta chains given below trace back to one sample, sequenced in a study of shared clonotypes between healthy human individuals. This table comes from immunoSEQ multiplex PCR, and its TCRdb copy is limited to in-frame clones, with some not included. This table has 950,000 to 1,100,000 clones, about 77% appearing once. The sample comprised memory CD4+ T cells sorted from blood. Subset indicated: CD45RA-negative fraction. These receptor sequences come from a young man in good health.

The chain employs TRBV5-1 and TRBJ2-2, with D maybe TRBD1 (6 bases). The CDR3 runs 14 residues. V was clipped by 4 bases and J by 5 bases, with 12 bases between them. CDR1 is SGHRS, CDR2 YFSETQ, per germline. The CDR3 loop reads CASSTMGQTGELFF. The CDR3 DNA follows: TGCGCCAGCAGCACAATGGGACAAACCGGGGAGCTGTTTTTT.

The chain combines TRBV30 with TRBJ1-5; D gene unclear. V lost 4 bases to trimming and J lost 6 bases, with 4 bases between them. This CDR3 spans 10 amino acids. CDR1 GTSNPN and CDR2 SVGIG come from the germline V gene (reference sequence). The CDR3 region is CAWTSQPQHF. In DNA form, the CDR3 reads TGTGCCTGGACGAGTCAGCCCCAGCATTTT. Looking up the rest from reference TRBV30 and TRBJ1-5 gives the full variable domain: SQTIHQWPATLVQPVGSPLSLECTVEGTSNPNLYWYRQAAGRGLQLLFYSVGIGQISSEVPQNLSASRPQDRQFILSSKKLLLSDSGFYLCAWTSQPQHFGDGTRLSIL.

This clone has only a few counts. In the same sample, other DNA sequences code for this CDR3. The chain uses TRBV5-1 and TRBJ2-2; no reliable D call. There are 13 residues in the CDR3. Trimming removed 0 bases at V and 1 base at J, with 1 base between. CDR1 is SGHRS and CDR2 is YFSETQ in the germline V gene. The CDR3 nucleotides are TGCGCCAGCAGCTTGGGGAACACCGGGGAGCTGTTTTTT. It specifies CASSLGNTGELFF.

The V and J genes are TRBV7-3 and TRBJ2-2; the D gene is possibly TRBD1 (5 bases). CDR1 and CDR2 from the germline V gene are SGHTA and FQGTGA. The CDR3 is 16 residues long. V was cut by 1 base and J by 4 bases, with 13 bases left in between. CDR3 DNA: TGTGCCAGCAGCTTAAAGTCAGGGAAAGGCACCGGGGAGCTGTTTTTT. It specifies CASSLKSGKGTGELFF.

The chain links TRBV7-8 to TRBJ2-7; the match to TRBD2 covers 10 bases. The germline V gene has CDR1 SGHVS and CDR2 FQNEAQ. CDR3 length: 14 residues. With 6 bases clipped from V and 3 bases from J, the junction kept 5 bases outside the gene matches. As DNA, the CDR3 is TGTGCCAGCAGATGGGCTAGCGGGGGCTACGAGCAGTACTTC. It encodes CASRWASGGYEQYF.

This sequence joins TRBV27 and TRBJ1-1; weak D call: TRBD1 (5 bases). Germline CDR1 and CDR2: MNHEY and SMNVEV (reference sequence). The V and J ends lost 6 bases and 1 base respectively, with 18 bases between them. The CDR3 has 16 amino acids. The CDR3 DNA reads TGTGCCAGCAGCCGGGGGGAGGGCAGAGGGAACACTGAAGCTTTCTTT. It yields the protein CASSRGEGRGNTEAFF.

This clone was counted between two and nine times. Other DNA sequences in this sample translate to the same CDR3. The chain carries TRBV5-1 and TRBJ2-7, with 8 bases lining up with TRBD2. CDR3 length equals 14 residues. Germline V CDR1 and CDR2: SGHRS, YFSETQ. Trimming at V came to 4 bases and at J to 0 bases, leaving 3 bases not matched to a gene. CDR3 region: CASSLSGSSYEQYF. DNA of the CDR3: TGCGCCAGCAGCCTCAGCGGGAGCTCCTACGAGCAGTACTTC.

The chain combines TRBV15 with TRBJ2-5; 7 bases line up with TRBD2. The trim removed 5 bases at V and 4 bases at J, leaving 13 bases unmatched. The CDR3 runs 16 residues. Per the germline V gene, CDR1 is LNHNV and CDR2 is YYDKDF (reference sequence). The CDR3 is CATSSQAGVKGETQYF. CDR3 nucleotides: TGTGCCACCAGCTCCCAGGCGGGAGTTAAAGGAGAGACCCAGTACTTC.

This clone has only a few counts. The chain links TRBV7-2 to TRBJ1-4; unclear D gene. The CDR3 totals 15 residues. Looked up from germline, CDR1 is SGHTA and CDR2 is FQGNSA. The V and J ends lost 5 bases and 5 bases respectively, with 15 bases between them. The chain's CDR3 is CASSPQTGGNEKLFF. The CDR3, as DNA: TGTGCCAGCAGCCCACAGACGGGAGGGAATGAAAAACTGTTTTTT.

The chain uses TRBV5-1 and TRBJ1-1; 7 bases agree with TRBD1. The ends lost 4 bases at V and 2 bases at J; junction bases unmatched: 8. The CDR3 runs to 15 residues. Germline assignment: CDR1 SGHRS and CDR2 YFSETQ. This CDR3 reads CASSVDRAGNTEAFF. CDR3 nucleotide sequence: TGCGCCAGCAGCGTCGACAGGGCAGGTAACACTGAAGCTTTCTTT.